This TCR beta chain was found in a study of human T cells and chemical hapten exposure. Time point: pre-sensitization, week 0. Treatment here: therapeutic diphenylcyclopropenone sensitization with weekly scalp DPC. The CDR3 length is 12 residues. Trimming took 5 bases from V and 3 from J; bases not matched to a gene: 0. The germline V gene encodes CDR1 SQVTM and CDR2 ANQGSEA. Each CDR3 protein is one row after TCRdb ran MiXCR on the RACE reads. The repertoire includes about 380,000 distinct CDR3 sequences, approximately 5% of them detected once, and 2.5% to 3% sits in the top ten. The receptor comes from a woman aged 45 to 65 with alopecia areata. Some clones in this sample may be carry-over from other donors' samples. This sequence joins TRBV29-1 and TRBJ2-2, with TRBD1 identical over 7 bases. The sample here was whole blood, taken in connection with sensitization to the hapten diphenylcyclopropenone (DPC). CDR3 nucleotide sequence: TGCAGCGTTACAGGGGACACCGGGGAGCTGTTTTTT. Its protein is CSVTGDTGELFF.